A single T cell receptor beta chain is shown here with its context. The source of the sample is a study of blood T cell repertoires in COVID-19. Libraries were prepared by immunoSEQ multiplex PCR; TCRdb keeps only in-frame clonotypes and omits some of them. The sample has about 68,000 clones, 80% to 95% seen once. V shed 5 bases and J 2 bases; nucleotides not matched to a gene: 7. The CDR3 covers 15 residues. Germline CDR1 reads SEHNR; CDR2 reads FQNEAQ (reference sequence). Sequencing was done on a sample of peripheral blood. The origin of this receptor is a man aged 45 to 65 with COVID-19, enrolled during active disease. The chain carries TRBV7-9 and TRBJ2-5; 8 bases map to TRBD1. The CDR3 region has the DNA TGTGCCAGCAGCGCCCAAGGGACAGGACAAGAGACCCAGTACTTC. Translation: CASSAQGTGQETQYF.